This entry concerns a single TCR beta chain. The antigen is undetermined. The data were obtained in a study of blood T cells in healthy people across ages. General observations from the study: Strong correlation linked observed beta diversity and percent naive T cells.

At least 5 micrograms of total RNA were extracted per sample. With a J-beta primer mix and a sample-barcoded 5' primer, a second PCR ran roughly 6 to 11 cycles. TCRdb processed the 5' RACE reads anew with MiXCR; each CDR3 protein has one entry. Of about 1.1 million distinct CDR3 sequences in the sample, more than 30% were seen once. The ends lost 4 bases at V and 2 bases at J; junction bases unmatched: 5. CDR3 length: 15 amino acids. Looked up from germline, CDR1 is LGHDT and CDR2 is YNNKEL (reference sequence). The rearrangement uses TRBV3-1 and TRBJ2-3, with 8 bases matching TRBD1. This receptor was identified in a man aged 18 to 29 in good health. Input material: blood. The chain's CDR3 is CASSLSTGDTDTQYF. The CDR3 DNA follows: TGTGCCAGCAGCCTTTCGACAGGGGACACAGATACGCAGTATTTT.